One sample yielded the 19 T cell receptor beta chains listed below, sequenced in a study of identical twins. TCRdb re-called the 5' RACE reads with MiXCR, one entry per CDR3 protein. Among around 490,000 distinct CDR3 sequences listed, 20% to 25% were seen once. The same data also contributed to another study, on yellow fever vaccine responses in identical twins.

Sequencing input: CD4+ T cells sorted from blood. The receptors stem from a woman under 30 in good health.

The gene calls are TRBV3-1 and TRBJ2-7, with D possibly matching TRBD1 (5 bases). Germline V gene data show CDR1 as LGHDT and CDR2 as YNNKEL (reference sequence). V was trimmed by 1 base and J by 4 bases, leaving 11 bases between them. The CDR3 sequence is 14 residues long. The CDR3 nucleotides are TGTGCCAGCAGCCAAGGCCAGGCAGGGTACGAGCAGTACGTC. It is translated as CASSQGQAGYEQYV.

The gene calls are TRBV10-3 and TRBJ2-1; D unclear. This CDR3 contains 12 residues. V was clipped by 11 bases and J by 2 bases, with 10 bases between them. Germline V gene lookup returns CDR1 ENHRY and CDR2 SYGVKD. CDR3 in amino acids: CAAGRTYNEQFF. In DNA form, the CDR3 reads TGTGCCGCCGGAAGGACCTACAATGAGCAGTTCTTC.

The V call is TRBV11-3, the J call TRBJ2-3; 9 bases map to TRBD2. V shed 5 bases and J 7 bases; nucleotides not matched to a gene: 10. CDR1 and CDR2 from the germline V gene are SGHNT and YENEEA. The CDR3 is 15 amino acids. This CDR3 reads CASSPGLAIAYTQYF. DNA of the CDR3: TGTGCCAGCAGCCCGGGACTAGCTATAGCGTATACGCAGTATTTT.

This clonotype was counted between two and nine times. V usage is TRBV10-2 and J usage is TRBJ1-5; D gene unclear. The germline CDR1 and CDR2 sequences are WSHSY and SAAADI. The CDR3 is 13 residues long. V dropped 3 bases and J dropped 3 bases, with 6 bases sitting between them. CDR3 region: CASSDQANQPQHF. For the CDR3, the DNA is TGCGCCAGCAGTGATCAGGCCAATCAGCCCCAGCATTTT.

This clonotype was detected many times. The chain joins TRBV28 to TRBJ2-3, with TRBD2 as a possible D gene (5 bases). Per the germline V gene, CDR1 is MDHEN and CDR2 is SYDVKM. This CDR3 comprises 13 residues. The germline V and J ends were trimmed by 2 bases and 5 bases, with 8 bases remaining between them. The CDR3 loop is CASSLEGRDTQYF. The CDR3 DNA is TGTGCCAGCAGTTTAGAGGGCCGAGATACGCAGTATTTT.

The CDR3 DNA follows: TGCGCCAGCAGGGCGAAGGCCGAGGGCTACACCTTC. Encoded protein: CASRAKAEGYTF. This chain uses TRBV5-1 with TRBJ1-2; no clear D gene. Germline V lookup: CDR1 SGHRS, CDR2 YFSETQ. Trimming took 5 bases from V and 8 from J, leaving 13 bases between them. The CDR3 spans 12 residues.

V and J are TRBV6-1 and TRBJ2-5, with D possibly being TRBD1 or TRBD2 (6 bases each). CDR3 length equals 15 residues. Between the trimmed V and J ends, which lost 6 bases and 1 base, there was a span of 15 bases. CDR1 is MNHNS, CDR2 SASEGT, per germline. Written as DNA, the CDR3 is TGTGCCAGCAGATCCGGGGGCGCAATCCAAGAGACCCAGTACTTC. This sequence encodes CASRSGGAIQETQYF.

This chain connects TRBV20-1 to TRBJ1-6, with D unclear. The CDR3 is made up of 8 amino acids. From germline, CDR1 is DFQATT and CDR2 SNEGSKA (reference sequence). In DNA form, the CDR3 reads TGCAGCCCCCATACCCTCCACTTT. Protein sequence: CSPHTLHF.

The V gene is TRBV7-9, the J gene TRBJ2-1; D uncertain. The CDR3 has 11 amino acids. The V and J ends lost 7 bases and 5 bases respectively, with 6 bases between them. CDR1 SEHNR and CDR2 FQNEAQ come from the germline V gene (reference sequence). The CDR3 here is CASTMDNEQFF. The CDR3 bases are TGTGCCAGCACCATGGACAATGAGCAGTTCTTC.

This clonotype showed up just a few times. The chain couples TRBV29-1 to TRBJ2-3; TRBD1 matches at 8 bases. Trimming took 3 bases from V and 1 from J; bases not matched to a gene: 9. Germline assignment: CDR1 SQVTM and CDR2 ANQGSEA. The CDR3 length is 16 residues. DNA of the CDR3: TGCAGCGTTGACGGGACAGGCGCCCGAGGCACAGATACGCAGTATTTT. Residues: CSVDGTGARGTDTQYF.

In this sample, this clonotype turned up a few times. This rearrangement joins TRBV3-1 to TRBJ1-4, with a tentative D call TRBD1 (5 bases). The CDR3 sequence is 13 residues long. CDR1 is LGHDT, CDR2 YNNKEL, per germline (reference sequence). Between the trimmed V and J ends, which lost 4 bases and 8 bases, there was a span of 11 bases. CDR3 sequence reads: CASSLEDTEKLFF. Here the CDR3 DNA reads TGTGCCAGCAGCCTAGAGGACACAGAAAAACTGTTTTTT.

This clonotype was found a few times. CDR3 region: CASRSFRGVGTGELFF. DNA of the CDR3: TGTGCCAGCAGATCTTTTCGGGGGGTTGGAACCGGGGAGCTGTTTTTT. The chain combines TRBV6-1 with TRBJ2-2, with 7 positions matching TRBD2. Germline assignment: CDR1 MNHNS and CDR2 SASEGT. V gave up 6 bases and J gave up 5 bases; unmatched junction bases: 12. This CDR3 comprises 16 residues.

The rearrangement joins TRBV28 to TRBJ2-5; D possibly corresponds to TRBD2 (6 bases). There are 13 residues in the CDR3. The germline gives CDR1 MDHEN, CDR2 SYDVKM. Trimming stripped 8 bases from V and 6 bases from J, with 16 bases between. CDR3 residues: CASWGTRLKTQYF. CDR3 nucleotide sequence: TGTGCCAGCTGGGGGACTCGCCTGAAGACCCAGTACTTC.

A few counts support this clonotype. The chain couples TRBV12-3 or TRBV12-4 to TRBJ2-3, with 11 bases matching TRBD1. There are 15 residues in the CDR3. V was pared by 6 bases and J by 7 bases, with 9 bases of the junction left unmatched. The CDR3 DNA is TGTGCCAGCAGCCCAGGACAGGGGGCTTTAAATACGCAGTATTTT. This codes for CASSPGQGALNTQYF.

At least ten counts were recorded for this clonotype. This chain uses TRBV12-3 or TRBV12-4 with TRBJ2-3, with D possibly being TRBD1 or TRBD2 (6 bases each). The CDR3 spans 15 residues. V lost 6 bases, J lost 2 bases, and 15 bases lay in between. Written as DNA, the CDR3 is TGTGCCAGCAGGCGGGACACCCTAAACACAGATACGCAGTATTTT. Amino acid sequence: CASRRDTLNTDTQYF.

This chain joins TRBV19 and TRBJ2-3; D not resolved. Per the germline V gene, CDR1 is LNHDA and CDR2 is SQIVND (reference sequence). Between the trimmed V and J ends, which lost 7 bases and 3 bases, there was a span of 14 bases. There are 14 residues in the CDR3. In nucleotides, the CDR3 is TGTGCCAGTAAGGCGGAGATGTTTACAGATACGCAGTATTTT. Translated: CASKAEMFTDTQYF.

This clonotype was counted at least ten times. The chain combines TRBV12-3 or TRBV12-4 with TRBJ1-6, with D possibly TRBD1 on 5 matching bases. Trimming left V 5 bases short and J 7 bases short, with 12 bases between. This CDR3 contains 14 residues. The CDR3 coding sequence is TGTGCCAGCAGTCCTGGGACGAAGAATTCACCCCTCCACTTT. Protein product: CASSPGTKNSPLHF.

The V call is TRBV20-1, the J call TRBJ2-3; D is undetermined. Trimming took 1 base from V and 6 from J, leaving 11 bases between them. This CDR3 has 13 residues. CDR1 is DFQATT and CDR2 is SNEGSKA in the germline V gene (reference sequence). CDR3 in amino acids: CSARGVRLDTQYF. CDR3 sequence (DNA): TGCAGTGCTAGAGGCGTGAGGTTGGATACGCAGTATTTT.

This chain joins TRBV6-5 and TRBJ1-1; tentatively, D is TRBD1 (5 bases). V gave up 0 bases and J gave up 0 bases, with 8 bases separating them. Per the germline V gene, CDR1 is MNHEY and CDR2 is SVGAGI. The CDR3 contains 15 residues. CDR3 sequence: CASSYSPRVNTEAFF. As DNA, the CDR3 is TGTGCCAGCAGTTACTCGCCCAGGGTGAACACTGAAGCTTTCTTT.